The 18 T cell receptor beta chains reported below all come from one sample, sequenced in a study of CD8 T cells in ankylosing spondylitis. Whole-study findings and limits: Characteristic of ankylosing spondylitis blood, it appeared, was a TCR beta motif comprising about eight highly homologous variants.

Each CDR3 protein is one row after TCRdb ran MiXCR on the 5' RACE reads. The sample has 750,000 to 850,000 distinct CDR3 sequences, around 11% seen once. Their antigens are not known. The sample taken for sequencing was blood, either unsorted or a sorted T cell fraction (not recorded which). The receptors shown here come from a male donor with ankylosing spondylitis.

This clonotype occurred a few times. The J gene is TRBJ2-2, the V gene TRBV4-3, with TRBD2 identical over 8 bases. Unmatched junction bases numbered 10, after V lost 4 bases and J lost 3 bases. This CDR3 comprises 17 residues. Germline assignment: CDR1 LGHNA and CDR2 YSLEER. CDR3: CASSPYPQAGDTGELFF. CDR3 coding DNA: TGCGCCAGCAGCCCCTACCCCCAAGCGGGAGACACCGGGGAGCTGTTTTTT.

This clonotype has a handful of counts. The rearrangement joins TRBV5-1 to TRBJ2-3; D assignment may be TRBD1 or TRBD2 (6 bases each). V gave up 0 bases and J gave up 5 bases, with 19 bases separating them. This CDR3 spans 17 amino acids. The germline V gene has CDR1 SGHRS and CDR2 YFSETQ. CDR3 sequence (DNA): TGCGCCAGCAGCTTGGAGGGGGGAGCCCTCCCAGTAGATACGCAGTATTTT. Translated, it gives CASSLEGGALPVDTQYF.

The rearrangement uses TRBV19 and TRBJ2-1; TRBD2 aligns across 11 bases. The CDR3 is 15 amino acids. Germline CDR1 is LNHDA and CDR2 is SQIVND (reference sequence). With 7 bases clipped from V and 5 bases from J, the junction kept 7 bases outside the gene matches. The CDR3 spells CASTLSTSGDNEQFF. In DNA form, the CDR3 reads TGTGCCAGTACCCTATCGACTAGCGGGGACAATGAGCAGTTCTTC.

This clonotype turned up a few times. J is TRBJ1-2 and V is TRBV20-1; D not resolved. Trimming pared 0 bases from V and 8 bases from J, leaving 10 bases between. CDR1 is DFQATT and CDR2 is SNEGSKA in the germline V gene (reference sequence). CDR3 length equals 12 residues. The CDR3 DNA reads TGCAGTGCTAGAGACAGGCCTGACGGCTACACCTTC. Translated, it gives CSARDRPDGYTF.

The chain uses TRBV5-1 and TRBJ2-5; TRBD2 agrees at 15 bases. CDR3 length: 17 amino acids. J gave up 2 bases and V 3 bases, and 5 bases lay outside the gene matches. CDR1 is SGHRS, CDR2 YFSETQ, per germline. The CDR3 DNA sequence: TGCGCCAGCAGCTCAGGACTAGCGGGAGGGCGGCAAGAGACCCAGTACTTC. Its protein product is CASSSGLAGGRQETQYF.

This clonotype was seen a few times. This chain links TRBV7-8 with TRBJ2-5; D remains ambiguous. The germline CDR1 and CDR2 sequences are SGHVS and FQNEAQ. The CDR3 extends over 13 amino acids. V was pared by 8 bases and J by 2 bases, with 12 bases between. CDR3 in DNA: TGTGCCAGCGTCGAAGGGCGGCAAGAGACCCAGTACTTC. Residues: CASVEGRQETQYF.

A few counts support this clonotype. V gene TRBV4-2 combines with J gene TRBJ2-3; D is unclear. Germline V gene lookup returns CDR1 LGHNA and CDR2 YNFKEQ. V lost 2 bases and J 0 bases, leaving 9 bases between the germline ends. CDR3 size: 15 residues. The CDR3 region has the DNA TGTGCCAGCAGCCAAACCCAATCTAGCACAGATACGCAGTATTTT. Protein product: CASSQTQSSTDTQYF.

This clonotype was counted between two and nine times. The gene calls are TRBV20-1 and TRBJ1-2, with TRBD1 as a possible D gene (6 bases). This CDR3 has 15 residues. With 0 bases removed from V and 5 bases from J, the gap between germline ends came to 16 bases. Germline V lookup: CDR1 DFQATT, CDR2 SNEGSKA (reference sequence). CDR3 bases: TGCAGTGCTAGAGATCCCAACAGGGAGGGATATGGCTACACCTTC. This translates into CSARDPNREGYGYTF.

The chain couples TRBV20-1 to TRBJ1-2; no firm D call. Germline V gene lookup returns CDR1 DFQATT and CDR2 SNEGSKA (reference sequence). This CDR3 contains 15 residues. The V end was cut by 0 bases, the J end by 2 bases, with 13 bases between. This chain's CDR3 is CSARDWGEENYGYTF. As DNA, the CDR3 is TGCAGTGCTAGAGATTGGGGAGAGGAAAACTATGGCTACACCTTC.

Only one count was recorded for this clonotype. The chain carries TRBV7-9 and TRBJ2-3; weak D call: TRBD2 (6 bases). V was clipped by 3 bases and J by 4 bases, with 14 bases between them. Germline V gene data show CDR1 as SEHNR and CDR2 as FQNEAQ (reference sequence). The CDR3 extends over 15 amino acids. The CDR3: CASSLTSSPPDTQYF. DNA for the CDR3: TGTGCCAGCAGCTTGACTAGTTCCCCCCCAGATACGCAGTATTTT.

This clonotype has a handful of counts. The chain has TRBV5-6 and TRBJ2-2, with D uncertain. The CDR3 totals 14 residues. V was shortened by 6 bases and J by 4 bases, with 13 bases between the two germline ends. Germline CDR1 reads SGHDT; CDR2 reads YYEEEE. The CDR3 sequence: CASKGLRSTGELFF. In DNA form, the CDR3 reads TGTGCCAGCAAAGGTCTTAGGTCCACCGGGGAGCTGTTTTTT.

The sample holds a few counts of this clonotype. The chain carries TRBV29-1 and TRBJ2-7; the D gene is possibly TRBD2 (5 bases). The CDR3 is 13 residues long. V was shortened by 5 bases and J by 7 bases, with 18 bases between the two germline ends. Germline V lookup: CDR1 SQVTM, CDR2 ANQGSEA. The CDR3 reads CSVSLDLTGEQYF. In DNA, the CDR3 is TGCAGCGTTTCTCTGGACCTCACGGGGGAGCAGTACTTC.

This clonotype was seen a handful of times. The rearrangement joins TRBV3-1 to TRBJ2-2; 7 nucleotides line up with TRBD2. Per germline, CDR1 LGHDT and CDR2 YNNKEL (reference sequence). This CDR3 is built from 16 residues. V lost 1 base to trimming and J lost 1 base; unmatched junction nucleotides: 3. The CDR3 here is CASSQGLAVNTGELFF. The DNA for the CDR3 is TGTGCCAGCAGCCAAGGGCTAGCGGTGAACACCGGGGAGCTGTTTTTT.

This clonotype was recorded at least ten times. J is TRBJ1-2 and V is TRBV29-1, with D unresolved. Germline assignment: CDR1 SQVTM and CDR2 ANQGSEA. The germline V and J ends were trimmed by 0 bases and 6 bases, with 5 bases remaining between them. The CDR3 sequence is 11 residues long. CDR3 sequence reads: CSVEDRDGYTF. CDR3 coding DNA: TGCAGCGTTGAAGACCGGGATGGCTACACCTTC.

The gene calls are TRBV6-1 and TRBJ2-7; 15 bases map to TRBD2. This CDR3 is 14 amino acids long. CDR1 and CDR2 (germline): MNHNS, SASEGT. V shed 8 bases, J shed 7 bases, and the junction held 6 bases outside the gene matches. Here the CDR3 DNA reads TGTGCCAGCCGGACTAGCGGGAGGGCCGGGGAGCAGTACTTC. Amino acid sequence: CASRTSGRAGEQYF.

This clonotype has only a few counts. The chain uses TRBV20-1 and TRBJ2-3; TRBD1 matches at 9 bases. Looked up from germline, CDR1 is DFQATT and CDR2 is SNEGSKA (reference sequence). This CDR3 is built from 16 residues. V was clipped by 1 base and J by 2 bases; unmatched bases: 7. CDR3 protein: CSARGGDRGFTDTQYF. The DNA of the CDR3 is TGCAGTGCTAGAGGGGGTGACAGGGGGTTCACAGATACGCAGTATTTT.

In this sample, this clonotype turned up many times. This chain connects TRBV3-1 to TRBJ1-1, with 9 bases that match TRBD1. The CDR3 spans 14 residues. Germline V gene sequence: CDR1 LGHDT, CDR2 YNNKEL (reference sequence). With V trimmed by 5 bases and J by 5 bases, 6 bases remained unmatched. Here the CDR3 reads CASSWRDRETEAFF. The CDR3 region has the DNA TGTGCCAGCAGCTGGCGGGACAGGGAGACTGAAGCTTTCTTT.

This clonotype has more than one count but fewer than ten. This sequence joins TRBV4-3 and TRBJ2-2; D is possibly TRBD1 (5 bases). Germline CDR1 is LGHNA and CDR2 is YSLEER. V was cut by 4 bases and J by 7 bases, with 22 bases left in between. The CDR3 contains 17 residues. CDR3 loop: CASSRSRQSRGHGELFF. CDR3 in DNA: TGCGCCAGCAGCCGGAGCCGACAAAGTAGGGGTCACGGGGAGCTGTTTTTT.